This entry describes one T cell receptor (beta chain). Which antigen it targets is not known. No clone much larger than this one lies a single base away; base qualities are absent. V is shortened by 1 base, J by 7 bases, and the region joining them spans 10 bases. The CDR3 goes from the cysteine to the phenylalanine over 13 residues. Only CDR3 DNA is held: 39 bases, read in frame from base 1. Looking up the germline V gene yields CDR1 MGHRA and CDR2 YSYEKL. This sample is part of a study of T cell repertoires in cytomegalovirus infection (dated by TCRdb to about 2019). Concerning the study at large: The HLA type of each donor mattered for the analysis, because public TCR beta signatures pointed to carriage of CMV infection along with the matching HLA type.

TCRdb records Illumina HiSeq 1500 as the sequencer. In TCRdb, the public reads were trimmed at Q25 with fastp and aligned with MiXCR, with productive beta chains retained. Identical CDR3 protein sequences are pooled into one entry, listed with their most common genes and DNA. Within this sample are roughly 630,000 distinct CDR3 sequences, with around 24% of them counted one time only. The biggest ten clones account for 7.5% to 9% of the sample. What the work shows at the level of the full study, not this receptor alone: In both this cohort and an independent cohort of some 370 donors, the cumulative frequency of public TCR beta family members distinguished carriers of CMV infection plus the relevant HLA type. The ex vivo response was dominated by HLA-C-restricted CMV-specific TCR beta clonotypes, which also provided the single most frequent clonotype in two of eight donors.

The V and J genes are TRBV4-1 and TRBJ1-1; TRBD1 could be the D gene, as 5 bases match. Sequenced material: CD8+ T cells from PBMCs. The receptor was derived from a human donor in good health (CMV status not recorded). Some clones in this sample may be carry-over from other donors' samples. The sequenced DNA: TGCGCCAGCAGCCAAGGGAGGGGTAATGAAGCTTTCTTT. The resulting protein is CASSQGRGNEAFF.